The 22 T cell receptor beta chains below come from one sample, sequenced in a study of cytomegalovirus exposure and HLA in healthy donors. Both 60 Vbeta primers and 13 Jbeta primers went into the PCR. Generated by immunoSEQ multiplex PCR, the TCRdb table keeps only in-frame clones and is missing some. Of about 190,000 clones in the sample, approximately 79% are singletons; the top ten hold around 1.6%. The specimen sequenced was PBMCs. Receptors originate from a woman younger than 35 in good health and CMV-seronegative.

DNA for the CDR3: TGTGCCAGCAGCTTGGGGACAGGGGGATATAGCAATCAGCCCCAGCATTTT. Its translation: CASSLGTGGYSNQPQHF. The genes are TRBV5-6 and TRBJ1-5; 10 positions match TRBD1. Trimming at V came to 0 bases and at J to 0 bases, leaving 3 bases not matched to a gene. CDR1 SGHDT and CDR2 YYEEEE come from the germline V gene. CDR3 length equals 17 residues.

The chain has TRBV7-8 and TRBJ1-2, with D unresolved. Germline values: CDR1 SGHVS, CDR2 FQNEAQ. Trimming shortened V by 1 base and J by 4 bases, and 13 bases separated the two germline ends. The CDR3 runs to 15 residues. CDR3 coding DNA: TGTGCCAGCAGCTTAGGGGGAGGGCGAAGCTATGGCTACACCTTC. As protein: CASSLGGGRSYGYTF.

V gene TRBV6-1 combines with J gene TRBJ1-5; TRBD1 might be the D (5 bases). The CDR3 consists of 15 residues. The germline V and J ends were trimmed by 0 bases and 2 bases, with 8 bases remaining between them. Per the germline V gene, CDR1 is MNHNS and CDR2 is SASEGT. The CDR3: CASSEASRGNQPQHF. In DNA, the CDR3 is TGTGCCAGCAGTGAAGCATCCAGGGGCAATCAGCCCCAGCATTTT.

This chain connects TRBV7-3 to TRBJ2-2, with a weak D call TRBD2 (6 bases). V was cut by 5 bases and J by 4 bases, with 14 bases left in between. Looked up from germline, CDR1 is SGHTA and CDR2 is FQGTGA. This CDR3 region has 15 residues. Here the CDR3 reads CASSELGGLTGELFF. For the CDR3, the DNA is TGTGCCAGCAGCGAATTGGGGGGACTCACCGGGGAGCTGTTTTTT.

The gene calls are TRBV29-1 and TRBJ2-7, with TRBD1 matching over 7 bases. CDR3 size: 13 residues. V lost 3 bases and J lost 3; bases outside the gene matches: 5. CDR1 SQVTM and CDR2 ANQGSEA come from the germline V gene. The chain's CDR3 is CSVEQSGGYEQYF. CDR3 DNA sequence: TGCAGCGTTGAGCAGTCAGGGGGCTACGAGCAGTACTTC.

V gene TRBV28 combines with J gene TRBJ2-6, with D perhaps TRBD1 (5 bases). CDR1 MDHEN and CDR2 SYDVKM come from the germline V gene. Trimming removed 9 bases at V and 2 bases at J, with 11 bases between. The CDR3 spans 14 residues. The CDR3 bases are TGTGCCAGTGAACCAGGGACTGGGGCCAACGTCCTGACTTTC. Its protein product is CASEPGTGANVLTF.

This clone was seen once. V gene TRBV28 combines with J gene TRBJ1-2; maybe TRBD1 (6 bases). V was trimmed by 2 bases and J by 2 bases, leaving 9 bases between them. CDR3 size: 14 residues. In germline, CDR1 is MDHEN, CDR2 SYDVKM. The DNA of the CDR3 is TGTGCCAGCAGTTTACAGGGGCCGAACTATGGCTACACCTTC. It codes for CASSLQGPNYGYTF.

The V call is TRBV5-8, the J call TRBJ1-5; D may be TRBD1 (5 bases). The CDR3 totals 14 residues. Germline-derived CDR1 and CDR2 are SGHTS and YDEGEE. Trimming stripped 4 bases from V and 1 base from J, with 9 bases between. The CDR3 region has the DNA TGTGCCAGCAGCCTTAGACAGAGCAATCAGCCCCAGCATTTT. Translated, it gives CASSLRQSNQPQHF.

J is TRBJ2-2 and V is TRBV9; the match to TRBD1 covers 9 bases. After removal of 5 bases from V and 4 bases from J, the junction contained 3 bases not matched to a gene. The germline V gene encodes CDR1 SGDLS and CDR2 YYNGEE. The CDR3 is 14 residues long. This CDR3 is CASRQGAPTGELFF. The CDR3 DNA reads TGTGCCAGCAGACAGGGGGCGCCCACCGGGGAGCTGTTTTTT.

The J gene is TRBJ1-1, the V gene TRBV30; 9 nucleotides agree with TRBD1. Germline lookup yields CDR1 GTSNPN and CDR2 SVGIG (reference sequence). The CDR3 has 15 residues. J was trimmed by 1 base and V by 1 base; bases with no gene match: 4. This chain's CDR3 is CAWSDRGRGNTEAFF. The CDR3 DNA reads as TGTGCCTGGAGTGACAGGGGGCGCGGGAACACTGAAGCTTTCTTT.

The chain links TRBV4-1 to TRBJ1-4, with D unclear. The germline CDR1 and CDR2 sequences are MGHRA and YSYEKL. This CDR3 contains 15 residues. Between the trimmed V and J ends, which lost 1 base and 1 base, there was a span of 7 bases. As DNA, the CDR3 is TGCGCCAGCAGCCAAGTCGAGAGAACTAATGAAAAACTGTTTTTT. Translated, it gives CASSQVERTNEKLFF.

The gene calls are TRBV30 and TRBJ2-6, with a possible D match to TRBD1 (5 bases). The CDR3 covers 17 residues. The V and J ends lost 5 bases and 0 bases respectively, with 17 bases between them. Germline V gene lookup returns CDR1 GTSNPN and CDR2 SVGIG (reference sequence). The CDR3 DNA reads TGTGCCTGGGGTCAAACTGCAGGGCCCTCTGGGGCCAACGTCCTGACTTTC. Protein product: CAWGQTAGPSGANVLTF.

The V and J genes are TRBV9 and TRBJ2-1; TRBD2 matches 11 bases. V shed 4 bases, J shed 5 bases, and the junction held 8 bases outside the gene matches. The CDR3 is 16 residues long. The germline V gene encodes CDR1 SGDLS and CDR2 YYNGEE. CDR3 sequence: CASSPRSTSGDNEQFF. CDR3 bases: TGTGCCAGCAGCCCCCGCTCGACTAGCGGGGACAATGAGCAGTTCTTC.

The gene calls are TRBV28 and TRBJ1-5; D gene ambiguous. The CDR3 is 13 amino acids. Germline V CDR1 and CDR2: MDHEN, SYDVKM. V lost 6 bases and J 3 bases, leaving 9 bases between the germline ends. The CDR3 sequence: CASRKRDNQPQHF. DNA for the CDR3: TGTGCCAGCAGGAAGAGAGACAATCAGCCCCAGCATTTT. Complete variable domain (other parts from reference TRBV28 and TRBJ1-5): DVKVTQSSRYLVKRTGEKVFLECVQDMDHENMFWYRQDPGLGLRLIYFSYDVKMKEKGDIPEGYSVSREKKERFSLILESASTNQTSMYLCASRKRDNQPQHFGDGTRLSIL.

This rearrangement joins TRBV6-6 to TRBJ2-7; 7 bases line up with TRBD2. V trimming: 4 bases; J trimming: 1 base; junction bases outside the gene matches: 7. The CDR3 totals 15 residues. From germline, CDR1 is MNHNY and CDR2 SVGAGI (reference sequence). CDR3 sequence: CASSFRTRGSYEQYF. In nucleotides, the CDR3 is TGTGCCAGCAGTTTCCGGACTAGGGGTTCCTACGAGCAGTACTTC.

J is TRBJ2-1 and V is TRBV11-3, with TRBD2 matching 8 bases. This CDR3 contains 17 residues. The V segment lost 4 bases and the J segment 7 bases; nucleotides outside the gene matches: 15. Germline values: CDR1 SGHNT, CDR2 YENEEA. The CDR3, as DNA: TGTGCCAGCAGCTCCTCTGTTAGCGGGAAGAGGCCGAATGAGCAGTTCTTC. It is translated as CASSSSVSGKRPNEQFF.

The rearrangement uses TRBV7-3 and TRBJ2-7; tentative D call: TRBD1 (6 bases). V dropped 1 base and J dropped 4 bases, with 11 bases sitting between them. The germline V gene has CDR1 SGHTA and CDR2 FQGTGA. The CDR3 sequence is 14 residues long. The CDR3 DNA follows: TGTGCCAGCAGCTTAAGTGCAGGGGAGTACGAGCAGTACTTC. This gives the protein CASSLSAGEYEQYF.

V gene TRBV7-9 combines with J gene TRBJ2-7; D might be TRBD1 (7 bases). V was trimmed by 7 bases and J by 0 bases, leaving 13 bases between them. Germline V gene data show CDR1 as SEHNR and CDR2 as FQNEAQ (reference sequence). The CDR3 is 14 amino acids. The DNA of the CDR3 is TGTGCCAGCACGCGGCAGGGGGGCTCCTACGAGCAGTACTTC. Translated: CASTRQGGSYEQYF.

The V gene is TRBV9, the J gene TRBJ2-3, with 10 bases identical to TRBD2. This CDR3 contains 17 residues. After removal of 4 bases from V and 0 bases from J, the junction contained 8 bases not matched to a gene. CDR1 and CDR2 (germline): SGDLS, YYNGEE. The CDR3 DNA is TGTGCCAGCAGCCAAGACCCTAGCGGGGGTAGCACAGATACGCAGTATTTT. It translates to CASSQDPSGGSTDTQYF.

The chain joins TRBV4-2 to TRBJ2-3, with 7 bases lining up with TRBD2. The germline gives CDR1 LGHNA, CDR2 YNFKEQ. This CDR3 is built from 15 residues. Trimming at V came to 1 base and at J to 6 bases, leaving 7 bases not matched to a gene. The CDR3 bases are TGTGCCAGCAGCCAAGTAAGGATCGGGGGGGATACGCAGTATTTT. The encoded protein is CASSQVRIGGDTQYF.

This clone has a handful of counts. The chain is built from TRBV9 and TRBJ1-5; D gene ambiguous. The V gene's germline CDR1 is SGDLS and CDR2 YYNGEE. The V gene lost 2 bases and the J gene lost 3 bases, with 9 bases spanning the gap. This CDR3 contains 14 residues. As DNA, the CDR3 is TGTGCCAGCAGCGTTTCAGGTATCAATCAGCCCCAGCATTTT. Translation: CASSVSGINQPQHF.

The chain uses TRBV5-6 and TRBJ1-1; D unresolved. V was clipped by 4 bases and J by 1 base, with 17 bases between them. The CDR3 has 16 amino acids. Per the germline V gene, CDR1 is SGHDT and CDR2 is YYEEEE. The CDR3 region has the DNA TGTGCCAGCAGCCGTCGGGAGGCCCTTCGGAACACTGAAGCTTTCTTT. This translates into CASSRREALRNTEAFF.